This record looks at one T cell receptor beta chain sequence and its context. Antigen specificity is unknown. This sample is part of a study of siplizumab effects on memory and regulatory T cells. Study-wide results and limits: With siplizumab, cumulative frequency of CD4+ memory-derived alloreactive sequences dropped significantly. Proliferating Tregs taken from siplizumab cultures were not shown to have a confirmed suppressive function. An assignable phenotype, naive or memory, was missing from roughly 84-95% of proliferating CD4+ or CD8+ clones.

Germline values: CDR1 MGHDK, CDR2 SYGVNS. The CDR3 has 16 amino acids. Trimming cost V 4 bases and J 4 bases, with 17 bases left between them. Here immunoSEQ multiplex PCR was the method, and the copy in TCRdb shows in-frame clones only, minus some. The data hold about 97,000 clones, with 80% to 95% observed a single time. The chain joins TRBV25-1 to TRBJ1-5; D might be TRBD1 (6 bases). Sequences were obtained from non-Treg CD4+ T cells sorted from blood. This TCR derives from a human donor in good health. This CDR3 is CASSASPGHENQPQHF. Here the CDR3 DNA reads TGTGCCAGCAGTGCAAGCCCGGGACACGAAAATCAGCCCCAGCATTTT.